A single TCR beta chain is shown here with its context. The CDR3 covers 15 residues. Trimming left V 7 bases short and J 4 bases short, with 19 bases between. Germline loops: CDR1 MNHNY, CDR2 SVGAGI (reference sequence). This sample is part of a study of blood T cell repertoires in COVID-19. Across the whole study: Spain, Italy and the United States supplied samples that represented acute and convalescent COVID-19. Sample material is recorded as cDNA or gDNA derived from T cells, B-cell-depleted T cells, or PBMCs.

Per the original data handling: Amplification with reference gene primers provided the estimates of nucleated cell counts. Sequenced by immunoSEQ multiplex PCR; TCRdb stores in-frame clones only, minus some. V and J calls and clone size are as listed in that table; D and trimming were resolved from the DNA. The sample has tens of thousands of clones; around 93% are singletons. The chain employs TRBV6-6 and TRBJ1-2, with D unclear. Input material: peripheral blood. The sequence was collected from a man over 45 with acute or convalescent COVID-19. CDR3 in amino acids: CASTEVTGRGYGYTF. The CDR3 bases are TGTGCCAGCACCGAAGTGACTGGGCGGGGCTATGGCTACACCTTC.